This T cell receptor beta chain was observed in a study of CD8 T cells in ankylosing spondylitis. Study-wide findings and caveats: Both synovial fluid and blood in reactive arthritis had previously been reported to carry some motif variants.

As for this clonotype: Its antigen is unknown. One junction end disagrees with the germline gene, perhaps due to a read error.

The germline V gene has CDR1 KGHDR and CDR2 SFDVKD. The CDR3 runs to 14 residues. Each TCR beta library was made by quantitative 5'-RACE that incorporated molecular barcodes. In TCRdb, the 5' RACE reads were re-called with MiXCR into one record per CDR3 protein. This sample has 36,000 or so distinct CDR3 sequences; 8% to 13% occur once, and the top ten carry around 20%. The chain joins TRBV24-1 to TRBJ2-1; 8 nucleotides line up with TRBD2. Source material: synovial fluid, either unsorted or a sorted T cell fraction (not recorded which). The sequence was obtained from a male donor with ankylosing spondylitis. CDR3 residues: CATSAGGPYNEQFF. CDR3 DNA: TGTGCCACTAGTGCGGGGGGCCCCTACAATGAGCAGTTCTTC.